This T cell receptor beta chain was sequenced during a study of neurological immune-mediated disorders (dated by TCRdb to between 2018 and 2020). In the study overall: Among the roughly 34 multiple sclerosis patients, relapsing-remitting MS accounted for around 30 and secondary progressive MS accounted for 3. Peripheral blood TCR-beta repertoires from HTLV-I-associated myelopathy (HAM/TSP) patients, multiple sclerosis patients and healthy controls were compared by UMI-based sequencing. The approximately 110 TCR-beta libraries included longitudinal samples, technical triplicates and paired sorted CD4+ and CD8+ T-cell subsets alongside PBMC samples. The cohort comprised 68 subjects: 15 or so HAM/TSP patients, 34 multiple sclerosis patients and approximately 20 healthy controls.

This clonotype was seen ten or more times. Its antigen remains unidentified. Qualities for individual bases were not recorded, and no much larger clone is one base off. Beyond this particular receptor, the publication reports: The MS cluster was not associated with any clinical or MRI features, and the authors stated that larger cohorts are needed. Across subjects, expanded clones never shared an identical CDR3 amino acid sequence, which suggests that the TCR-beta repertoires in every group were private. TCR clonal expansion was highest in HAM/TSP patients and lowest in MS patients, with MS patients falling below even healthy controls. In phylogenetic analysis, the repertoires of 18 of 34 MS patients grouped into a cluster of related CDR3 sequences, which suggests a possible signature at the repertoire level.

The germline V gene encodes CDR1 SGHAT and CDR2 FQNNGV. Taken from cysteine to phenylalanine, the CDR3 has 15 residues. Only CDR3 DNA is held: 45 bases, read in frame from base 1. At the junction V is shortened by 4 bases and J by 2 bases, with 15 bases in between. Unsorted PBMC libraries were generated from 2 million PBMCs stored in RNAlater at -80 °C until RNA extraction. The multiple sclerosis patients were enrolled in a US clinical protocol that used magnetic resonance imaging to evaluate disease progression. Peripheral blood was subjected to Ficoll-Hypaque density gradient centrifugation to isolate PBMCs, which were then cryopreserved in liquid nitrogen. cDNA was synthesized by template-switch 5'RACE using a primer carrying a 10-nucleotide random unique molecular identifier by which each TCR transcript was tagged. Every sequencing run covered 15-18 subjects and yielded more than 180 million TCR-beta sequences. The RNeasy kit was used for extraction of total RNA. The KAPA Real-time Library Amplification kit was used to amplify TCR-beta VDJ regions with primers for the TCR constant region and the 5'RACE anchor. Sample indexes and Illumina adaptors were added in a first PCR, after which library yield was increased in a second PCR. After Ampure bead purification, the roughly 650 bp TCR product was size-selected on a 2% E-gel SizeSelection system. Before pooling, library quality was assessed on a Bioanalyzer, concentration was determined with Qubit, and library quantification was performed with the Kapa Library Quantification kit. An Illumina HiSeq 2500 was used to sequence the libraries paired-end at 2 x 150 bp. To increase sequence diversity, roughly 23-30% phiX was spiked into each library pool. The published analysis was carried out like this. The UMI-based MiGEC pipeline processed quality-filtered reads and removed over 80% of raw TCR sequences during error correction. IMGT germline references were used for aligning VDJ genes, and each clonotype was defined as a unique CDR3 amino acid sequence together with its V-J genes. Clonal expansion, Shannon diversity and CDR3 relatedness were evaluated with VDJtools (CalcPairwiseDistances, ClusterSamples), while phylogenetic trees were built in CLCbio workbench. A clone was classed as expanded if it had 8 or more unique UMIs, a cutoff based on coefficient-of-variation modelling across technical triplicates. The public sequencing data were trimmed at Q25 with fastp and processed into clonotypes with MiXCR by TCRdb, which kept only in-frame beta chains. Every CDR3 protein is listed once, alongside the most common genes and DNA of its rows. The V and J calls here are based on TCRdb, not the publication. The sample includes some 61,000 distinct CDR3 sequences, with around 3.9% observed a single time. 1.3% of the sample lies in the top ten.

The material sequenced was PBMCs. This TCR was recovered from a man aged 25-40 years with multiple sclerosis. This chain joins TRBV11-2 to TRBJ2-7; the D gene assignment is ambiguous. The DNA is as follows: TGTGCCAGCAGCTCAGCGTTTGCCGAGCCCTACGAGCAGTACTTC. It translates to CASSSAFAEPYEQYF. Full variable domain (CDR3 extended with the reference TRBV11-2 and TRBJ2-7 proteins): EAGVAQSPRYKIIEKRQSVAFWCNPISGHATLYWYQQILGQGPKLLIQFQNNGVVDDSQLPKDRFSAERLKGVDSTLKIQPAKLEDSAVYLCASSSAFAEPYEQYFGPGTRLTVT.